This TCR beta chain originates from a study of T-cell reconstitution after alpha-beta-depleted transplantation in children. Molecular barcoding with unique molecular identifiers was used for the TCRbeta library. TCRdb processed the PCR reads anew with MiXCR; each CDR3 protein has one entry. In the table there are a few hundred thousand distinct CDR3 sequences, about 11% of which are singletons. V lost 3 bases, J lost 9 bases, and 12 bases stayed unmatched. There are 17 residues in the CDR3. Germline V gene sequence: CDR1 SGDLS, CDR2 YYNGEE. The sequence came from a human donor who donated a stem cell graft to a child with acute myeloid leukemia. The sample consisted of PBMCs from the stem cell graft donor, taken from the stem cell graft. The chain links TRBV9 to TRBJ2-1; 13 bases fit TRBD2. CDR3 nucleotides: TGTGCCAGCAGCGCTAGACTAGCGGGGGGCACAGGATTTGAGCAGTTCTTC. Residues: CASSARLAGGTGFEQFF.